These T cell receptor beta chains were read from a single sample in a study of shared clonotypes between healthy human individuals. Sequencing used immunoSEQ multiplex PCR; TCRdb keeps in-frame clones, though not all of them. The sample lists about 2.1 million clones, about 93% occurring once. The sample comprised naive CD8+ T cells from PBMCs. Source of these receptors: a man between 18 and 29 years old in good health. Some clones in this sample may be carry-over from other donors' samples. The CDR3 runs from the conserved cysteine through the conserved F or W. Each record gives: CDR3 protein, CDR3 DNA, clone size, D gene, V gene, J gene. D genes are given only for firm matches. Not every row has a clone size; where given, it reads once, few, many or a size class.

CSVEGIIARSYNEQFF	TGCAGCGTTGAGGGGATTATAGCGCGGTCCTACAATGAGCAGTTCTTC	.	.	TRBV29-1	TRBJ2-1
CASSAPGATYEQYF	TGTGCCAGCAGCGCTCCCGGGGCAACCTACGAGCAGTACTTC	.	.	TRBV9	TRBJ2-7
CASSFPVRPQHF	TGTGCCAGCAGTTTCCCTGTCAGGCCCCAGCATTTT	.	.	TRBV28	TRBJ1-5
CASSLVRTRNEQFF	TGTGCCAGCAGTTTAGTACGGACCCGAAATGAGCAGTTCTTC	.	.	TRBV27	TRBJ2-1
CASSRSSDPVETQYF	TGTGCCAGCTCACGATCCTCCGATCCGGTAGAGACCCAGTACTTC	.	.	TRBV18	TRBJ2-5
CASSLTLATNEKLFF	TGTGCCAGCAGCCTAACCCTTGCAACTAATGAAAAACTGTTTTTT	.	.	TRBV28	TRBJ1-4
CASRRDGMNYEQYF	TGCGCCAGCAGGCGGGACGGAATGAACTACGAGCAGTACTTC	.	.	TRBV5-1	TRBJ2-7
CASSLWISEQYF	TGTGCCAGCAGTTTATGGATCAGCGAGCAGTACTTC	.	.	TRBV28	TRBJ2-7
CASSQGLAYNEQFF	TGCGCCAGCAGCCAAGGACTAGCTTACAATGAGCAGTTCTTC	.	TRBD2	TRBV4-1	TRBJ2-1
CASSVHRDRESYEQYF	TGTGCCAGCAGTGTACACAGGGACAGGGAGTCCTACGAGCAGTACTTC	.	TRBD1	TRBV2	TRBJ2-7
CSVAGQRNTDTQYF	TGCAGCGTTGCGGGACAGAGAAACACAGATACGCAGTATTTT	.	TRBD1	TRBV29-1	TRBJ2-3
CASKYAYRTDTQYF	TGTGCCAGCAAGTATGCCTACCGCACAGATACGCAGTATTTT	.	.	TRBV2	TRBJ2-3
CASSLAGGGSYNEQFF	TGTGCCAGCAGCTTGGCCGGAGGCGGCTCCTACAATGAGCAGTTCTTC	.	.	TRBV5-6	TRBJ2-1
CASSLPGEYYEQYF	TGTGCCAGCAGCCTCCCGGGAGAATACTACGAGCAGTACTTC	.	.	TRBV13	TRBJ2-7
CASSDGQVGTEAFF	TGTGCCAGCAGCGACGGACAGGTCGGCACTGAAGCTTTCTTT	.	TRBD1	TRBV7-3	TRBJ1-1
CASSSNREEAFF	TGTGCCAGCAGTTCAAACAGGGAGGAAGCTTTCTTT	.	.	TRBV28	TRBJ1-1
CASSQGLSSYNEQFF	TGCGCCAGCAGCCAAGGTCTGAGCTCCTACAATGAGCAGTTCTTC	.	.	TRBV4-3	TRBJ2-1
CASSLTGDTGELFF	TGTGCCAGCAGTTTGACAGGGGATACCGGGGAGCTGTTTTTT	.	TRBD1	TRBV28	TRBJ2-2
CASSSTYTYEQYF	TGTGCCAGCAGCTCCACTTACACCTACGAGCAGTACTTC	.	.	TRBV13	TRBJ2-7
CASSLPTPQDRVGETQYF	TGTGCCAGCAGCTTACCAACACCCCAGGACAGGGTGGGGGAGACCCAGTACTTC	once	TRBD1	TRBV7-8	TRBJ2-5
CASSPPRSTDTQYF	TGTGCCAGCAGTCCCCCTAGGAGCACAGATACGCAGTATTTT	.	.	TRBV28	TRBJ2-3
CASTLGVDRQETQYF	TGTGCCAGCACCCTCGGGGTAGACAGACAAGAGACCCAGTACTTC	.	.	TRBV6-6	TRBJ2-5
CASSLRQGARDGYTF	TGTGCCAGCAGTTTGAGACAGGGGGCACGAGATGGCTACACCTTC	once	TRBD1	TRBV6-5	TRBJ1-2